Presented here are 26 T cell receptor beta chains from one specimen sequenced in a study of T cell clonotyping in hematopoietic cell transplantation. The protocol was immunoSEQ multiplex PCR, while the TCRdb copy is restricted to in-frame clones and leaves out a portion. The data show about 6,800 clones, just over 85% seen once. As to time point: recipient sample about 28 days before transplant, after cytoreduction. Source: peripheral blood mononuclear cells, taken before stem cell transplant. All receptors come from a man aged 25-45 years with acute myeloid leukemia. Some clones in this sample may be carry-over from other donors' samples.

The rearrangement links TRBV4-1 to TRBJ2-7; no definite D call. In germline, CDR1 is MGHRA, CDR2 YSYEKL. V lost 0 bases, J lost 2 bases, and 11 bases lay in between. The CDR3 loop spans 15 amino acids. The CDR3 is CASSQDRGLPYEQYF. The CDR3 bases are TGCGCCAGCAGCCAAGATCGAGGCCTTCCCTACGAGCAGTACTTC.

The chain is built from TRBV4-3 and TRBJ2-3, with D tentatively TRBD2 (5 bases). Germline lookup yields CDR1 LGHNA and CDR2 YSLEER. The CDR3 length is 18 residues. Trimming removed 3 bases from V and 5 bases from J, with 24 bases in between. For the CDR3, the DNA is TGCGCCAGCAGCCACGGCCCGACCTCGGGGAGCAGTGAAGATACGCAGTATTTT. Protein product: CASSHGPTSGSSEDTQYF.

The rearrangement links TRBV6-6 to TRBJ1-1; TRBD1 matches at 8 bases. The CDR3 covers 13 residues. Germline V lookup: CDR1 MNHNY, CDR2 SVGAGI (reference sequence). The junction had 11 bases not matched to a gene; V was cut back by 6 bases and J by 11 bases. The CDR3 protein is CASSSHDRGDAFF. The CDR3 nucleotides read TGTGCCAGCAGCTCCCACGACAGGGGAGACGCTTTCTTT.

This clone was found a few times. In DNA form, the CDR3 reads TGTGCCTGGAAATTCCGGGGTACTGAAGCTTTCTTT. This translates into CAWKFRGTEAFF. This chain connects TRBV30 to TRBJ1-1; D gene unclear. V lost 4 bases to trimming and J lost 5 bases, with 11 bases between them. Germline V CDR1 and CDR2: GTSNPN, SVGIG (reference sequence). The CDR3 consists of 12 residues.

The chain joins TRBV7-8 to TRBJ2-2; TRBD2 agrees at 7 bases. Germline V lookup: CDR1 SGHVS, CDR2 FQNEAQ. V was pared by 1 base and J by 7 bases, with 6 bases of the junction left unmatched. This CDR3 is 15 amino acids long. CDR3 residues: CASSLVAGDIGELFF. The CDR3 nucleotides read TGTGCCAGCAGCTTAGTTGCGGGAGATATCGGGGAGCTGTTTTTT.

The V and J genes are TRBV6-5 and TRBJ2-3; the D is unclear. Germline CDR1 MNHEY, CDR2 SVGAGI. V was pared by 8 bases and J by 2 bases, with 11 bases between. The CDR3 loop spans 13 amino acids. The chain's CDR3 is CASLKSHTDTQYF. The DNA for the CDR3 is TGTGCCAGCTTAAAATCCCACACAGATACGCAGTATTTT.

This clone has just a few counts. CDR3 DNA sequence: TGTGCCAGCAGTCTATCCGGGACAGGTGTGCAGTTCTTC. Encoded protein: CASSLSGTGVQFF. The rearrangement uses TRBV28 and TRBJ2-1, with 8 bases aligning to TRBD1. The germline gives CDR1 MDHEN, CDR2 SYDVKM. J gave up 12 bases and V 5 bases, and 9 bases lay outside the gene matches. This CDR3 contains 13 residues. Full variable domain (outside the CDR3, taken from reference TRBV28 and TRBJ2-1): DVKVTQSSRYLVKRTGEKVFLECVQDMDHENMFWYRQDPGLGLRLIYFSYDVKMKEKGDIPEGYSVSREKKERFSLILESASTNQTSMYLCASSLSGTGVQFFGPGTRLTVL.

This clone was seen only once. V gene TRBV6-5 combines with J gene TRBJ2-7; the D is unclear. Germline V gene sequence: CDR1 MNHEY, CDR2 SVGAGI. The CDR3 covers 14 residues. Trimming pared 0 bases from V and 0 bases from J, leaving 6 bases between. In DNA form, the CDR3 reads TGTGCCAGCAGTTACTCCCCTGGCTCCTACGAGCAGTACTTC. Protein product: CASSYSPGSYEQYF.

The chain links TRBV25-1 to TRBJ2-3, with 8 nucleotides matching TRBD2. The V and J ends lost 6 bases and 4 bases, in that order; junction bases with no gene match: 12. Per the germline V gene, CDR1 is MGHDK and CDR2 is SYGVNS. The CDR3 runs to 16 residues. CDR3 residues: CASSPLSGNGADTQYF. DNA of the CDR3: TGTGCCAGCAGCCCTCTTAGCGGGAACGGAGCAGATACGCAGTATTTT.

The chain couples TRBV29-1 to TRBJ2-1; no clear D gene. Germline V gene sequence: CDR1 SQVTM, CDR2 ANQGSEA. The CDR3 covers 16 residues. The V gene lost 6 bases and the J gene lost 1 base, with 19 bases spanning the gap. The CDR3 reads CSVDELYRPSYNEQFF. Written as DNA, the CDR3 is TGCAGCGTCGACGAACTTTACCGACCGTCCTACAATGAGCAGTTCTTC.

V and J are TRBV18 and TRBJ2-7; D might be TRBD2 (6 bases). Germline values: CDR1 KGHSH, CDR2 LQKENI. The CDR3 sequence is 14 residues long. V lost 4 bases to trimming and J lost 2 bases, with 12 bases between them. The CDR3 nucleotides are TGTGCCAGCTCACGGGAGGTGAGCCCCTACGAGCAGTACTTC. Its protein is CASSREVSPYEQYF.

This sequence joins TRBV29-1 and TRBJ1-1, with D maybe TRBD1 (6 bases). V was clipped by 7 bases and J by 2 bases, with 8 bases between them. The CDR3 loop spans 11 amino acids. Germline lookup yields CDR1 SQVTM and CDR2 ANQGSEA. CDR3 nucleotide sequence: TGCAGCGCCGGGACAAACACTGAAGCTTTCTTT. This gives the protein CSAGTNTEAFF.

The chain couples TRBV9 to TRBJ2-2, with 7 bases matching TRBD1. Losses at the gene ends were 0 bases for V and 2 bases for J; bases not matched to a gene: 1. CDR3 length: 15 amino acids. Germline V gives CDR1 SGDLS, CDR2 YYNGEE. CDR3 coding DNA: TGTGCCAGCAGCGTAGGACAGGGAAACACCGGGGAGCTGTTTTTT. Translation: CASSVGQGNTGELFF.

The chain combines TRBV5-1 with TRBJ2-3, with 9 bases matching TRBD2. This CDR3 spans 17 amino acids. Germline V CDR1 and CDR2: SGHRS, YFSETQ. V dropped 3 bases and J dropped 3; count of bases not matched to a gene: 11. DNA for the CDR3: TGCGCCAGCAGCTCGGTGGGGGCGGGAGGGCCAACAGATACGCAGTATTTT. This translates into CASSSVGAGGPTDTQYF.

The rearrangement joins TRBV11-1 to TRBJ1-3; 8 bases are shared with TRBD1. CDR3 size: 14 residues. The germline V gene encodes CDR1 SGHAT and CDR2 FQDESV (reference sequence). Trimming removed 5 bases from V and 5 bases from J; junction bases left unmatched: 5. The CDR3 sequence: CASSPGQGRNTIYF. The DNA of the CDR3 is TGTGCCAGCAGCCCTGGACAGGGCAGAAACACCATATATTTT. Filled out from reference TRBV11-1 and TRBJ1-3, the complete variable domain reads EAEVAQSPRYKITEKSQAVAFWCDPISGHATLYWYRQILGQGPELLVQFQDESVVDDSQLPKDRFSAERLKGVDSTLKIQPAELGDSAMYLCASSPGQGRNTIYFGEGSWLTVV.

The chain has TRBV7-2 and TRBJ2-5; 7 positions match TRBD1. The CDR3 has 16 residues. The germline V gene has CDR1 SGHTA and CDR2 FQGNSA. After removal of 1 base from V and 5 bases from J, the junction contained 10 bases not matched to a gene. Here the CDR3 reads CASSLGRGPMGETQYF. Here the CDR3 DNA reads TGTGCCAGCAGCTTAGGAAGGGGGCCGATGGGGGAGACCCAGTACTTC.

The chain couples TRBV30 to TRBJ2-2; D might be TRBD2 (6 bases). CDR3 length: 15 residues. Between the trimmed V and J ends, which lost 1 base and 4 bases, there was a span of 13 bases. Germline CDR1 GTSNPN, CDR2 SVGIG (reference sequence). CDR3 amino acids: CAWSGDFSLTGELFF. CDR3 sequence (DNA): TGTGCCTGGAGTGGGGACTTCTCACTCACCGGGGAGCTGTTTTTT.

The chain combines TRBV5-1 with TRBJ2-7; the match to TRBD2 covers 7 bases. Germline CDR1 is SGHRS and CDR2 is YFSETQ. The J segment lost 5 bases and the V segment lost 0 bases, leaving 8 bases of the junction unmatched. This CDR3 is built from 15 residues. CDR3 nucleotide sequence: TGCGCCAGCAGCTTGGATGGGGGGGTGGACGACGAGCAGTACTTC. Amino acid sequence: CASSLDGGVDDEQYF.

The chain recombines TRBV6-1 with TRBJ2-6; 7 bases align to TRBD1. The CDR3 runs to 16 residues. V was clipped by 4 bases and J by 0 bases; unmatched bases: 3. Looked up from germline, CDR1 is MNHNS and CDR2 is SASEGT. DNA of the CDR3: TGTGCCAGCAGTGGACAGGGCCTCTCTGGGGCCAACGTCCTGACTTTC. Protein sequence: CASSGQGLSGANVLTF.

This chain joins TRBV28 and TRBJ1-5; 7 bases agree with TRBD1. Germline V gene sequence: CDR1 MDHEN, CDR2 SYDVKM. The CDR3 contains 13 residues. With 8 bases clipped from V and 2 bases from J, the junction kept 3 bases outside the gene matches. CDR3 in DNA: TGTGCCAGCCTAACAGGGGGCAATCAGCCCCAGCATTTT. Translating gives CASLTGGNQPQHF.

The chain carries TRBV4-1 and TRBJ2-7; TRBD1 or TRBD2 may be the D gene (5 bases each). V was shortened by 0 bases and J by 0 bases, with 12 bases between the two germline ends. Germline V gene sequence: CDR1 MGHRA, CDR2 YSYEKL. The CDR3 consists of 16 residues. CDR3 nucleotides: TGCGCCAGCAGCCAAGATCAGTTGGGGGTCTCCTACGAGCAGTACTTC. The encoded protein is CASSQDQLGVSYEQYF.

Turning to this clone: As the CDR3 is not closed by the conserved phenylalanine or tryptophan, this likely results from a read error. The V gene is TRBV7-2, the J gene TRBJ1-2; D may be TRBD1 (5 bases). Deletions cut 5 bases from V and 4 bases from J, with 17 bases between. This CDR3 region has 15 residues. Looked up from germline, CDR1 is SGHTA and CDR2 is FQGNSA. For the CDR3, the DNA is TGTGCCAGCAGCGTCACGTCGGGGACGTCCTATGGCTACACCCTC. It encodes CASSVTSGTSYGYTL.

V is TRBV30 and J is TRBJ2-3, with 8 nucleotides matching TRBD2. V was clipped by 2 bases and J by 10 bases; unmatched bases: 8. CDR1 is GTSNPN and CDR2 is SVGIG in the germline V gene (reference sequence). CDR3 length: 13 amino acids. The CDR3 coding sequence is TGTGCCTGGAGTATTGACGGGAGGGGAGCGCAGTATTTT. This translates into CAWSIDGRGAQYF.

This clone appeared once. The chain is built from TRBV14 and TRBJ2-7, with D uncertain. Germline assignment: CDR1 SGHDN and CDR2 FVKESK. The CDR3 is made up of 11 amino acids. The germline V and J ends were trimmed by 3 bases and 4 bases, with 4 bases remaining between them. CDR3 in DNA: TGTGCCAGCAGCCAGTCATACGAGCAGTACTTC. This gives the protein CASSQSYEQYF. The full variable domain, rest sourced from reference TRBV14 and TRBJ2-7, is EAGVTQFPSHSVIEKGQTVTLRCDPISGHDNLYWYRRVMGKEIKFLLHFVKESKQDESGMPNNRFLAERTGGTYSTLKVQPAELEDSGVYFCASSQSYEQYFGPGTRLTVT.

The V call is TRBV2, the J call TRBJ2-1, with a possible D match to TRBD1 (6 bases). V lost 6 bases to trimming and J lost 10 bases, with 7 bases between them. The CDR3 loop spans 10 amino acids. CDR1 SNHLY and CDR2 FYNNEI come from the germline V gene. CDR3 DNA: TGTGCCAGCAGAGACAGGGAGCAGTTCTTC. This translates into CASRDREQFF.

This chain links TRBV27 with TRBJ2-7; the match to TRBD1 covers 10 bases. J was trimmed by 0 bases and V by 1 base; bases with no gene match: 3. Germline assignment: CDR1 MNHEY and CDR2 SMNVEV (reference sequence). The CDR3 has 16 residues. DNA for the CDR3: TGTGCCAGCAGTTTATTAGGGACAGGGGTCTCCTACGAGCAGTACTTC. Protein product: CASSLLGTGVSYEQYF.